The 26 T cell receptor beta chains reported below all come from one sample, sequenced in a study of OX40 agonist ivuxolimab in advanced cancers. TCRdb's table, derived via immunoSEQ multiplex PCR, lists solely in-frame clones and lacks some. Seen here are 77,000 or so clones, around 86% observed once, and the top ten hold approximately 0.72%. This specimen consisted of CD4+ or CD8+ T cells sorted from blood, obtained in a trial of the OX40 agonist ivuxolimab. All receptors come from an adult with an advanced solid tumor such as melanoma, head and neck, liver or kidney cancer.

The chain has TRBV6-5 and TRBJ2-5; TRBD2 might be the D (6 bases). The germline V gene encodes CDR1 MNHEY and CDR2 SVGAGI. V lost 2 bases and J 7 bases, leaving 14 bases between the germline ends. The CDR3 covers 14 residues. The CDR3 DNA reads as TGTGCCAGCAGTTACGGGGGGATGGGGGGGACCCAGTACTTC. Its protein product is CASSYGGMGGTQYF.

The sample holds one count of this clone. This rearrangement joins TRBV2 to TRBJ1-2; no reliable D call. The CDR3 extends over 14 amino acids. Trimming took off 1 base at V and 1 base at J, with 7 bases between the two ends. Germline CDR1 and CDR2: SNHLY and FYNNEI. The CDR3 region is CASSEVRSNYGYTF. DNA of the CDR3: TGTGCCAGCAGTGAAGTCAGAAGTAACTATGGCTACACCTTC.

V usage is TRBV19 and J usage is TRBJ1-2; tentatively, D is TRBD1 (6 bases). The germline V gene has CDR1 LNHDA and CDR2 SQIVND (reference sequence). V lost 7 bases, J lost 2 bases, and 11 bases lay in between. This CDR3 has 13 residues. The CDR3 region is CASTDRKNYGYTF. CDR3 bases: TGTGCCAGTACGGACAGAAAAAACTATGGCTACACCTTC.

The chain links TRBV4-3 to TRBJ1-1; possible D gene TRBD1, 5 bases. The V and J ends lost 0 bases and 0 bases respectively, with 5 bases between them. The V gene's germline CDR1 is LGHNA and CDR2 YSLEER. This CDR3 is 14 amino acids long. CDR3 loop: CASSQDRVNTEAFF. The CDR3 DNA reads TGCGCCAGCAGCCAAGACAGGGTGAACACTGAAGCTTTCTTT.

The chain couples TRBV4-2 to TRBJ2-4; possible D gene TRBD2, 6 bases. CDR3 size: 17 residues. Trimming left V 0 bases short and J 3 bases short, with 15 bases between. The germline CDR1 and CDR2 sequences are LGHNA and YNFKEQ. CDR3 loop: CASSQDGQGGRKNIQYF. The CDR3 bases are TGTGCCAGCAGCCAAGATGGCCAGGGAGGACGCAAAAACATTCAGTACTTC.

The genes are TRBV30 and TRBJ1-2, with 7 bases identical to TRBD1. The CDR3 is 13 amino acids. V was pared by 0 bases and J by 6 bases, with 4 bases of the junction left unmatched. The V gene's germline CDR1 is GTSNPN and CDR2 SVGIG (reference sequence). The CDR3 bases are TGTGCCTGGAGTGTACAGGGGTGGAATGGCTACACCTTC. This codes for CAWSVQGWNGYTF.

The chain links TRBV10-3 to TRBJ1-5; D uncertain. The ends were cut back, 9 bases at V and 3 bases at J, with 12 bases in the middle. Germline CDR1 and CDR2: ENHRY and SYGVKD. CDR3 length: 13 residues. The CDR3 reads CAMRGSFNQPQHF. In nucleotides, the CDR3 is TGTGCCATGCGAGGCAGTTTCAATCAGCCCCAGCATTTT.

The chain employs TRBV7-2 and TRBJ2-1; 10 bases map to TRBD2. CDR1 is SGHTA, CDR2 FQGNSA, per germline. Losses at the gene ends were 5 bases for V and 7 bases for J; bases not matched to a gene: 17. This CDR3 region has 18 residues. The CDR3 DNA reads TGTGCCAGCAGCCAAAGGGTCTCGACTAGCGGGTTGGGGAATGAGCAGTTCTTC. Its translation: CASSQRVSTSGLGNEQFF.

V and J are TRBV30 and TRBJ1-2, with no clear D. CDR1 is GTSNPN, CDR2 SVGIG, per germline (reference sequence). Deletions cut 0 bases from V and 3 bases from J, with 11 bases between. The CDR3 totals 14 residues. The CDR3 region has the DNA TGTGCCTGGAGTGTGAGGGTTAAGGACTATGGCTACACCTTC. Its translation is CAWSVRVKDYGYTF.

This clone was detected a few times. The chain carries TRBV27 and TRBJ2-6, with D perhaps TRBD1 or TRBD2 (5 bases each). The CDR3 is 15 residues long. Looked up from germline, CDR1 is MNHEY and CDR2 is SMNVEV (reference sequence). V was pared by 7 bases and J by 2 bases, with 12 bases between. The DNA of the CDR3 is TGTGCCAGCAAGGGGTGGGAGCCTGGGGCCAACGTCCTGACTTTC. Its protein product is CASKGWEPGANVLTF. The full variable domain, with the rest looked up from reference TRBV27 and TRBJ2-6, is EAQVTQNPRYLITVTGKKLTVTCSQNMNHEYMSWYRQDPGLGLRQIYYSMNVEVTDKGDVPEGYKVSRKEKRNFPLILESPSPNQTSLYFCASKGWEPGANVLTFGAGSRLTVL.

This clone was found a few times. The chain carries TRBV28 and TRBJ1-5; tentatively, D is TRBD1 (5 bases). Germline V gene sequence: CDR1 MDHEN, CDR2 SYDVKM. CDR3 length: 15 residues. Between the trimmed V and J ends, which lost 4 bases and 2 bases, there was a span of 12 bases. The CDR3 here is CASSSTGWGNQPQHF. The CDR3 nucleotides are TGTGCCAGCAGTTCTACAGGTTGGGGCAATCAGCCCCAGCATTTT.

With respect to this clone: Compared with germline, one end of the junction differs, possibly owing to a read error. The gene calls are TRBV19 and TRBJ1-1; tentatively, D is TRBD1 (5 bases). The CDR3 sequence is 11 residues long. Germline assignment: CDR1 LNHDA and CDR2 SQIVND (reference sequence). The CDR3 sequence is CASSGGVETFF. CDR3 nucleotides: TGTGCCAGTAGTGGAGGGGTTGAAACTTTCTTT.

The V and J genes are TRBV4-1 and TRBJ1-6; D is ambiguous. V lost 4 bases to trimming and J lost 8 bases, with 15 bases between them. The CDR3 is 15 amino acids. Germline CDR1 reads MGHRA; CDR2 reads YSYEKL. CDR3 residues: CASSRTDPADSPLHF. In DNA, the CDR3 is TGCGCCAGCAGCCGAACGGACCCAGCGGATTCACCCCTCCACTTT.

The count of this clone is one. This chain connects TRBV5-8 to TRBJ1-4; D ambiguous. CDR3 length equals 15 residues. Germline values: CDR1 SGHTS, CDR2 YDEGEE. V gave up 1 base and J gave up 0 bases, with 7 bases separating them. CDR3 sequence (DNA): TGTGCCAGCAGCTTGTCTCTGTCAACTAATGAAAAACTGTTTTTT. This gives the protein CASSLSLSTNEKLFF.

This chain joins TRBV28 and TRBJ1-6; 9 positions match TRBD1. This CDR3 region has 15 residues. Germline V gene lookup returns CDR1 MDHEN and CDR2 SYDVKM. V lost 6 bases and J lost 6; bases outside the gene matches: 6. The CDR3 nucleotides read TGTGCCAGCAGACGGACGACAGGGGGTAATTCACCCCTCCACTTT. It translates to CASRRTTGGNSPLHF.

This clone has only a few counts. The gene calls are TRBV2 and TRBJ1-3; D may be TRBD1 (5 bases). V dropped 4 bases and J dropped 0 bases, with 7 bases sitting between them. The CDR3 loop spans 14 amino acids. CDR1 is SNHLY and CDR2 is FYNNEI in the germline V gene. The CDR3 protein is CASSGQLSGNTIYF. The CDR3 bases are TGTGCCAGCAGTGGACAGCTCTCTGGAAACACCATATATTTT.

The V and J genes are TRBV28 and TRBJ1-2; the D gene is possibly TRBD1 (5 bases). The V gene's germline CDR1 is MDHEN and CDR2 SYDVKM. This CDR3 contains 12 residues. V dropped 3 bases and J dropped 7 bases, with 9 bases sitting between them. The CDR3 DNA follows: TGTGCCAGCAGTTTGGCAGGGCCTGGCTACACCTTC. It codes for CASSLAGPGYTF.

The chain has TRBV6-1 and TRBJ1-1, with a weak D call TRBD1 (5 bases). Trimming cost V 7 bases and J 6 bases, with 12 bases left between them. Germline CDR1 MNHNS, CDR2 SASEGT. This CDR3 comprises 12 residues. The CDR3: CASTDSRAEAFF. CDR3 in DNA: TGTGCCAGCACAGACAGTAGGGCTGAAGCTTTCTTT.

This sequence joins TRBV7-9 and TRBJ2-3; D remains ambiguous. The CDR3 is made up of 12 amino acids. V gave up 5 bases and J gave up 6 bases, with 9 bases separating them. Looked up from germline, CDR1 is SEHNR and CDR2 is FQNEAQ (reference sequence). CDR3: CASSTSGDTQYF. Written as DNA, the CDR3 is TGTGCCAGCAGCACCAGTGGGGATACGCAGTATTTT.

The chain employs TRBV14 and TRBJ2-1, with TRBD1 matching over 10 bases. This CDR3 contains 16 residues. Germline trimming cut 3 bases from V and 7 bases from J; bases unmatched to any gene: 9. In germline, CDR1 is SGHDN, CDR2 FVKESK. CDR3 amino acids: CASSHKPGQGRNEQFF. In DNA form, the CDR3 reads TGTGCCAGCAGCCATAAGCCGGGACAGGGGAGGAATGAGCAGTTCTTC. The full variable domain, its missing parts supplied by reference TRBV14 and TRBJ2-1, is EAGVTQFPSHSVIEKGQTVTLRCDPISGHDNLYWYRRVMGKEIKFLLHFVKESKQDESGMPNNRFLAERTGGTYSTLKVQPAELEDSGVYFCASSHKPGQGRNEQFFGPGTRLTVL.

This chain connects TRBV2 to TRBJ2-6, with a tentative D call TRBD1 (5 bases). V lost 6 bases and J 0 bases, leaving 12 bases between the germline ends. The CDR3 has 16 residues. Germline lookup yields CDR1 SNHLY and CDR2 FYNNEI. CDR3 residues: CASSPRQNSGANVLTF. The CDR3 DNA sequence: TGTGCCAGCAGCCCTCGACAGAACTCTGGGGCCAACGTCCTGACTTTC.

The chain recombines TRBV19 with TRBJ1-5, with 12 nucleotides matching TRBD1. Germline V gene data show CDR1 as LNHDA and CDR2 as SQIVND (reference sequence). Germline trimming cut 0 bases from V and 4 bases from J; bases unmatched to any gene: 10. The CDR3 extends over 19 amino acids. CDR3 in DNA: TGTGCCAGTAGTATAGATCCCTGGGACAGGGGGCAGTGGAATCAGCCCCAGCATTTT. It encodes CASSIDPWDRGQWNQPQHF.

V is TRBV28 and J is TRBJ2-7; 11 nucleotides agree with TRBD2. Trimming removed 2 bases from V and 4 bases from J; junction bases left unmatched: 7. The CDR3 runs to 16 residues. Germline V gene lookup returns CDR1 MDHEN and CDR2 SYDVKM. DNA for the CDR3: TGTGCCAGCAGTTTACCTACTAGCGGGGGAATGTACGAGCAGTACTTC. It codes for CASSLPTSGGMYEQYF.

The J gene is TRBJ1-3, the V gene TRBV11-2, with 8 bases fitting TRBD1. V was clipped by 5 bases and J by 1 base; unmatched bases: 10. The CDR3 sequence is 17 residues long. In germline, CDR1 is SGHAT, CDR2 FQNNGV. CDR3 in DNA: TGTGCCAGCAGCCCAAGGACAGGGCTAGGATCTGGAAACACCATATATTTT. Its protein is CASSPRTGLGSGNTIYF. Complete variable domain (other parts from reference TRBV11-2 and TRBJ1-3): EAGVAQSPRYKIIEKRQSVAFWCNPISGHATLYWYQQILGQGPKLLIQFQNNGVVDDSQLPKDRFSAERLKGVDSTLKIQPAKLEDSAVYLCASSPRTGLGSGNTIYFGEGSWLTVV.

This rearrangement joins TRBV11-2 to TRBJ2-7; 8 bases match TRBD1. The CDR3 length is 18 residues. Germline CDR1 and CDR2: SGHAT and FQNNGV. V lost 5 bases and J lost 1; bases outside the gene matches: 16. CDR3: CASSLLRDRRTLSYEQYF. The CDR3 nucleotides are TGTGCCAGCAGCCTCCTTAGGGACAGGAGAACCCTTTCCTACGAGCAGTACTTC.

This clone was recorded only once. The rearrangement joins TRBV7-9 to TRBJ2-7; 8 bases line up with TRBD1. Trimming took 3 bases from V and 5 from J; bases not matched to a gene: 6. The CDR3 consists of 14 residues. In germline, CDR1 is SEHNR, CDR2 FQNEAQ (reference sequence). CDR3 nucleotides: TGTGCCAGCAGCTTTCCGGACAGGGTAAACGAGCAGTACTTC. It specifies CASSFPDRVNEQYF.